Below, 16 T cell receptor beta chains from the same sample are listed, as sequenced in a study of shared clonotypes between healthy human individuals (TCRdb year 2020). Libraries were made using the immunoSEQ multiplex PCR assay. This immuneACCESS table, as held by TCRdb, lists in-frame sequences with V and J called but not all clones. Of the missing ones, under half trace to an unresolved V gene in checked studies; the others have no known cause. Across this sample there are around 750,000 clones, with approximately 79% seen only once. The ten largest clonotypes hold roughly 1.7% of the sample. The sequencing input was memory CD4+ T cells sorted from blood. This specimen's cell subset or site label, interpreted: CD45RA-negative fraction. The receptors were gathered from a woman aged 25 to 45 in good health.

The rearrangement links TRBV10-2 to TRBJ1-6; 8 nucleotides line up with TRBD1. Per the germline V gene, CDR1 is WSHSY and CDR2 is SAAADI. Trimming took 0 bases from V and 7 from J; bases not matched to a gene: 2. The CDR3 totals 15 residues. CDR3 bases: TGCGCCAGCAGTGAGTCCCGACAGGGGAATTCACCCCTCCACTTT. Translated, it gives CASSESRQGNSPLHF.

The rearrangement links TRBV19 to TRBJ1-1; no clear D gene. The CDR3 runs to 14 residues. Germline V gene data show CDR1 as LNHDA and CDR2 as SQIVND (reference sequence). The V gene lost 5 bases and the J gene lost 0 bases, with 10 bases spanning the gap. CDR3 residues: CASSPRTVNTEAFF. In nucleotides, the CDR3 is TGTGCCAGTAGTCCTCGGACGGTGAACACTGAAGCTTTCTTT. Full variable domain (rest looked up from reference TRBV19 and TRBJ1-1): DGGITQSPKYLFRKEGQNVTLSCEQNLNHDAMYWYRQDPGQGLRLIYYSQIVNDFQKGDIAEGYSVSREKKESFPLTVTSAQKNPTAFYLCASSPRTVNTEAFFGQGTRLTVV.

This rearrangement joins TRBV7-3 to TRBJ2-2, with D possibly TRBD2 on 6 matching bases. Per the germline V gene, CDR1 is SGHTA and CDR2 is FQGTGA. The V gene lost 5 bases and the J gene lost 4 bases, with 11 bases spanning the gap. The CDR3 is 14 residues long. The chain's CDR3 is CASSHGGSTGELFF. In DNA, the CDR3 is TGTGCCAGCAGCCACGGAGGGAGCACCGGGGAGCTGTTTTTT. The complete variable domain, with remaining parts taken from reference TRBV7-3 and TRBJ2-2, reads GAGVSQTPSNKVTEKGKYVELRCDPISGHTALYWYRQSLGQGPEFLIYFQGTGAADDSGLPNDRFFAVRPEGSVSTLKIQRTERGDSAVYLCASSHGGSTGELFFGEGSRLTVL.

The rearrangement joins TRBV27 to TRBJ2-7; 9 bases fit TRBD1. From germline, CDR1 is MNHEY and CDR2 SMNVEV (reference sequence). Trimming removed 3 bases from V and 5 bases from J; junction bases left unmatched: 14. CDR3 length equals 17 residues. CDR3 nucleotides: TGTGCCAGCAGTTTCCTCGGCAGGGGACAGGGACGAAACGAGCAGTACTTC. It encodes CASSFLGRGQGRNEQYF.

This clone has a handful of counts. The CDR3 loop reads CASSPSARSYGYTF. The CDR3 DNA reads TGTGCCAGCAGTCCCTCAGCCAGGAGCTATGGCTACACCTTC. J is TRBJ1-2 and V is TRBV28; D gene ambiguous. The CDR3 is 14 residues long. Germline V CDR1 and CDR2: MDHEN, SYDVKM. Trimming shortened V by 5 bases and J by 4 bases, and 14 bases separated the two germline ends.

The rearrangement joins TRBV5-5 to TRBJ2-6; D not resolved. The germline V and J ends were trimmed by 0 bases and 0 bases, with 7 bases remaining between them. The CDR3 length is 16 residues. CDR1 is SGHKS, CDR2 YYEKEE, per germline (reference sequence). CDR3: CASSLAADSGANVLTF. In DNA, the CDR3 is TGTGCCAGCAGCTTGGCCGCAGACTCTGGGGCCAACGTCCTGACTTTC.

DNA for the CDR3: TGTGCCAGCAGGGGGGAGTGGGAGACCCAGTACTTC. Amino acid sequence: CASRGEWETQYF. The chain links TRBV2 to TRBJ2-5, with D possibly called TRBD1 or TRBD2 (5 bases each). The V end lost 6 bases, the J end lost 5 bases, and 10 bases lay between the germline ends. CDR1 is SNHLY and CDR2 is FYNNEI in the germline V gene. CDR3 length equals 12 residues.

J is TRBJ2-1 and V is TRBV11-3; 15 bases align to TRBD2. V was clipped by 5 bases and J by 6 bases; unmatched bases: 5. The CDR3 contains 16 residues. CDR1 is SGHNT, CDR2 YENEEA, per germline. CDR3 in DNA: TGTGCCAGCAGCGCCCGGACTAGCGGGAGGGCCAATGAGCAGTTCTTC. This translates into CASSARTSGRANEQFF. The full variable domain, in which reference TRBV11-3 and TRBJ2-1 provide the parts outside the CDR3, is EAGVVQSPRYKIIEKKQPVAFWCNPISGHNTLYWYLQNLGQGPELLIRYENEEAVDDSQLPKDRFSAERLKGVDSTLKIQPAELGDSAVYLCASSARTSGRANEQFFGPGTRLTVL.

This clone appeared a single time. CDR3 coding DNA: TGTGCCAGCAGTTACTCCTCAAGACTAGCTGCTAATGAGCAGTTCTTC. Translation gives CASSYSSRLAANEQFF. V usage is TRBV6-5 and J usage is TRBJ2-1, with TRBD2 identical over 7 bases. The V gene end was trimmed by 0 bases and the J gene end by 7 bases; junction bases not matched to a gene: 9. Looked up from germline, CDR1 is MNHEY and CDR2 is SVGAGI. The CDR3 sequence is 16 residues long.

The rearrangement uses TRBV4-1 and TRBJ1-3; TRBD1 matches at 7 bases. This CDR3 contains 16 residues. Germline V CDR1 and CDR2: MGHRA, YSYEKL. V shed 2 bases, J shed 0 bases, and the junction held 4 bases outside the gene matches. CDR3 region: CASSQRQGDSGNTIYF. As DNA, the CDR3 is TGCGCCAGCAGCCAACGACAGGGTGACTCTGGAAACACCATATATTTT.

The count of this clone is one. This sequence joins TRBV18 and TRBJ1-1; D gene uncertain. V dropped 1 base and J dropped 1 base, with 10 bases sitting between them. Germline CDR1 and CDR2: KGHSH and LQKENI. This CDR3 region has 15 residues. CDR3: CASSPQVEGNTEAFF. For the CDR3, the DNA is TGTGCCAGCTCACCACAGGTCGAGGGGAACACTGAAGCTTTCTTT.

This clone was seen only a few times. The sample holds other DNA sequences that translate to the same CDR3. The CDR3 region has the DNA TGTGCCAGCAGCTTAGTTGGGCAGGGCGATGAGCAGTTCTTC. This gives the protein CASSLVGQGDEQFF. The genes are TRBV11-3 and TRBJ2-1; D is perhaps TRBD1 (5 bases). The CDR3 is made up of 14 amino acids. CDR1 SGHNT and CDR2 YENEEA come from the germline V gene. Trimming stripped 1 base from V and 8 bases from J, with 12 bases between.

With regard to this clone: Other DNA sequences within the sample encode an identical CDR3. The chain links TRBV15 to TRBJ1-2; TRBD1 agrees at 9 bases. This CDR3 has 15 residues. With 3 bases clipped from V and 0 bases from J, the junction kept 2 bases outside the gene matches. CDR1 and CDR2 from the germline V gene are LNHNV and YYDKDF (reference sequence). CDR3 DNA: TGTGCCACCAGCAGGGGGACAGGGCCTAACTATGGCTACACCTTC. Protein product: CATSRGTGPNYGYTF.

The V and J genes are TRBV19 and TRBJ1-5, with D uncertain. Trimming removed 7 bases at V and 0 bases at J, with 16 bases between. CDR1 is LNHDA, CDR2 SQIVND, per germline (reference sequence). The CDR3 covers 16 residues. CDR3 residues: CASKKEPGYSNQPQHF. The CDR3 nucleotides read TGTGCCAGTAAGAAAGAGCCAGGATATAGCAATCAGCCCCAGCATTTT.

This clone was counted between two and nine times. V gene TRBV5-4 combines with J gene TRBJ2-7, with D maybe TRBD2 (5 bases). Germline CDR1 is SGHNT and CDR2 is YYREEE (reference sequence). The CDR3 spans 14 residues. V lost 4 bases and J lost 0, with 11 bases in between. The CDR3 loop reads CASSLDLSSYEQYF. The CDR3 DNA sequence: TGTGCCAGCAGCCTGGACTTAAGCTCCTACGAGCAGTACTTC. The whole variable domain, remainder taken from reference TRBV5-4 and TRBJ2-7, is ETGVTQSPTHLIKTRGQQVTLRCSSQSGHNTVSWYQQALGQGPQFIFQYYREEENGRGNFPPRFSGLQFPNYSSELNVNALELDDSALYLCASSLDLSSYEQYFGPGTRLTVT.

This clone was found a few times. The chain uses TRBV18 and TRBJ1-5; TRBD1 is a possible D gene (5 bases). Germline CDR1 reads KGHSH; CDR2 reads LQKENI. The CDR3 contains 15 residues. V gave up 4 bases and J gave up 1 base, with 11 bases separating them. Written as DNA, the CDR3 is TGTGCCAGCTCACGCTCTCAGGGAAGCAATCAGCCCCAGCATTTT. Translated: CASSRSQGSNQPQHF. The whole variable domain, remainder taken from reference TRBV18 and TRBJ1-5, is NAGVMQNPRHLVRRRGQEARLRCSPMKGHSHVYWYRQLPEEGLKFMVYLQKENIIDESGMPKERFSAEFPKEGPSILRIQQVVRGDSAAYFCASSRSQGSNQPQHFGDGTRLSIL.